Shown below are 10 T cell receptor beta chains from a single sample sequenced in a study of cytomegalovirus exposure and HLA in healthy donors. Libraries were prepared by immunoSEQ multiplex PCR; TCRdb keeps only in-frame clonotypes and omits some of them. Of 90,000 to 100,000 clones listed, around 90% are singletons. The sample taken for sequencing was PBMCs. These receptors all stem from a woman aged 25-40 years in good health and CMV-seronegative.

This sequence joins TRBV4-3 and TRBJ2-1; tentatively, D is TRBD2 (6 bases). V lost 1 base to trimming and J lost 10 bases, with 14 bases between them. The CDR3 runs 14 residues. Looked up from germline, CDR1 is LGHNA and CDR2 is YSLEER. The CDR3 here is CASSQARGRSEQFF. CDR3 coding DNA: TGCGCCAGCAGCCAAGCGCGAGGGAGGAGCGAGCAGTTCTTC.

This clone was seen a single time. The rearrangement links TRBV20-1 to TRBJ2-5; D may be TRBD1 (6 bases). CDR1 is DFQATT, CDR2 SNEGSKA, per germline (reference sequence). The CDR3 is made up of 10 amino acids. The V end lost 7 bases, the J end lost 10 bases, and 13 bases lay between the germline ends. Written as DNA, the CDR3 is TGCAGTGGAGTGAGAGGGGGCCAGTACTTC. This codes for CSGVRGGQYF.

V usage is TRBV4-3 and J usage is TRBJ2-5, with no clear D. This CDR3 has 14 amino acids. V lost 0 bases and J lost 3, with 8 bases in between. Germline CDR1 is LGHNA and CDR2 is YSLEER. The CDR3 nucleotides read TGCGCCAGCAGCCAAGATTGGCGGAAAGAGACCCAGTACTTC. Its translation: CASSQDWRKETQYF.

This clone was seen only once. The chain carries TRBV19 and TRBJ2-7, with 9 bases that match TRBD1. The CDR3 has 16 amino acids. J gave up 5 bases and V 4 bases, and 12 bases lay outside the gene matches. Germline assignment: CDR1 LNHDA and CDR2 SQIVND (reference sequence). The CDR3 DNA reads as TGTGCCAGTAGTACAGGCCCACCGGGACAGGGTCACGAGCAGTACTTC. Its translation: CASSTGPPGQGHEQYF.

This chain links TRBV28 with TRBJ2-7, with TRBD2 identical over 7 bases. The V gene's germline CDR1 is MDHEN and CDR2 SYDVKM. This CDR3 has 14 amino acids. V was pared by 1 base and J by 5 bases, with 5 bases of the junction left unmatched. The CDR3 protein is CASSLSRGSNEQYF. As DNA, the CDR3 is TGTGCCAGCAGTTTATCGCGGGGGTCTAACGAGCAGTACTTC.

This chain links TRBV9 with TRBJ1-5; no reliable D call. Germline V gene lookup returns CDR1 SGDLS and CDR2 YYNGEE. This CDR3 has 15 amino acids. V was pared by 4 bases and J by 2 bases, with 13 bases between. The CDR3 DNA reads TGTGCCAGCAGCCTGACGGGATTCGGCAATCAGCCCCAGCATTTT. Its protein is CASSLTGFGNQPQHF.

Only one count was recorded for this clone. This chain connects TRBV5-4 to TRBJ2-2; TRBD2 matches 10 bases. V lost 5 bases, J lost 1 base, and 5 bases stayed unmatched. The CDR3 length is 16 residues. CDR1 is SGHNT and CDR2 is YYREEE in the germline V gene (reference sequence). CDR3 residues: CASRERLAGNTGELFF. CDR3 coding DNA: TGTGCCAGCAGAGAAAGACTAGCGGGGAACACCGGGGAGCTGTTTTTT.

This chain connects TRBV6-5 to TRBJ1-2, with D unresolved. V lost 5 bases, J lost 5 bases, and 12 bases lay in between. Germline V lookup: CDR1 MNHEY, CDR2 SVGAGI. There are 13 residues in the CDR3. The CDR3 region has the DNA TGTGCCAGCAGTCCGAGGGAACTATATGGCTACACCTTC. Its protein is CASSPRELYGYTF.

The chain combines TRBV6-5 with TRBJ2-1; 10 nucleotides agree with TRBD1. The V and J ends lost 6 bases and 2 bases, in that order; junction bases with no gene match: 4. Looked up from germline, CDR1 is MNHEY and CDR2 is SVGAGI. The CDR3 consists of 15 residues. CDR3 sequence (DNA): TGTGCCAGCAGGACGACAGGGGGCGCCTACAATGAGCAGTTCTTC. Translating gives CASRTTGGAYNEQFF.

The chain combines TRBV27 with TRBJ1-1; D call uncertain. This CDR3 contains 13 residues. V lost 3 bases to trimming and J lost 1 base, with 6 bases between them. Germline-derived CDR1 and CDR2 are MNHEY and SMNVEV (reference sequence). CDR3 sequence reads: CASSLSPNTEAFF. As DNA, the CDR3 is TGTGCCAGCAGTTTGAGTCCGAACACTGAAGCTTTCTTT.